This entry lists 32 T cell receptor beta chains sequenced from one sample in a study of T cell repertoires in cytomegalovirus infection. TCRdb reprocessed the reads via MiXCR and lists one record per CDR3 protein. Of 350,000 to 550,000 distinct CDR3 sequences listed, around 32% are singletons. The sample was PBMCs. Receptors originate from a human donor in good health (CMV status not recorded). Some clones in this sample may be carry-over from other donors' samples.

The chain joins TRBV6-2 or TRBV6-3 to TRBJ2-7, with TRBD2 as a possible D gene (6 bases). CDR1 MNHEY and CDR2 SVGEGT come from the germline V gene. The CDR3 extends over 14 amino acids. The V end was cut by 4 bases, the J end by 4 bases, with 14 bases between. DNA of the CDR3: TGTGCCAGCAGTTCCTCCACCGGGGGATACGAGCAGTACTTC. This codes for CASSSSTGGYEQYF.

The genes are TRBV11-2 and TRBJ2-1, with D perhaps TRBD1 (6 bases). Germline loops: CDR1 SGHAT, CDR2 FQNNGV. The CDR3 has 14 amino acids. V was trimmed by 7 bases and J by 10 bases, leaving 20 bases between them. The CDR3 sequence is CASTPSTGSKEQFF. In DNA form, the CDR3 reads TGTGCCAGCACCCCATCGACAGGTTCGAAGGAGCAGTTCTTC.

This clonotype was recorded a few times. The chain couples TRBV5-4 to TRBJ1-2, with a tentative D call TRBD1 (6 bases). The CDR3 totals 13 residues. The germline V and J ends were trimmed by 0 bases and 13 bases, with 16 bases remaining between them. The V gene's germline CDR1 is SGHNT and CDR2 YYREEE (reference sequence). This CDR3 is CASSLGGAGVSTF. CDR3 DNA sequence: TGTGCCAGCAGCTTGGGGGGGGCGGGCGTCAGCACCTTC. The variable domain in full, with the rest retrieved from reference TRBV5-4 and TRBJ1-2, is ETGVTQSPTHLIKTRGQQVTLRCSSQSGHNTVSWYQQALGQGPQFIFQYYREEENGRGNFPPRFSGLQFPNYSSELNVNALELDDSALYLCASSLGGAGVSTFGSGTRLTVV.

In this sample, this clonotype turned up a few times. The rearrangement uses TRBV20-1 and TRBJ1-6; 10 bases map to TRBD1. Looked up from germline, CDR1 is DFQATT and CDR2 is SNEGSKA (reference sequence). The CDR3 extends over 15 amino acids. J gave up 9 bases and V 1 base, and 6 bases lay outside the gene matches. The CDR3 sequence is CSARATGGNTSPLHF. Written as DNA, the CDR3 is TGCAGTGCTAGAGCGACAGGGGGCAATACTTCACCCCTCCACTTT.

This clonotype was observed a handful of times. The gene calls are TRBV10-3 and TRBJ2-6; 9 bases fit TRBD1. Germline CDR1 reads ENHRY; CDR2 reads SYGVKD. This CDR3 is built from 18 residues. V lost 3 bases and J lost 0; bases outside the gene matches: 6. The CDR3: CAISDLGQGSSGANVLTF. The CDR3 region has the DNA TGTGCCATCAGTGACCTTGGACAGGGGAGCTCTGGGGCCAACGTCCTGACTTTC.

The V and J genes are TRBV27 and TRBJ1-1; 9 bases are shared with TRBD1. Per germline, CDR1 MNHEY and CDR2 SMNVEV (reference sequence). CDR3 length: 15 residues. Trimming removed 6 bases from V and 3 bases from J; junction bases left unmatched: 8. DNA for the CDR3: TGTGCCAGCAGACCCGAACAGGGGGCCGACACTGAAGCTTTCTTT. Translation gives CASRPEQGADTEAFF.

Many counts were recorded for this clonotype. The gene calls are TRBV12-3 or TRBV12-4 and TRBJ1-5; 7 nucleotides line up with TRBD1. V shed 5 bases and J 3 bases; nucleotides not matched to a gene: 7. The CDR3 sequence is 15 residues long. The CDR3 DNA follows: TGTGCCAGCAGTCCCGACAGGGATAACAATCAGCCCCAGCATTTT. It yields the protein CASSPDRDNNQPQHF.

This clonotype was found a few times. The final CDR3 position lacks the conserved phenylalanine or tryptophan, pointing to a likely read error. Because the CDR3's place on the DNA is in doubt, the DNA is left out and the CDR3 is given as listed by TCRdb. The rearrangement uses TRBV23-1 and TRBJ2-7; TRBD1, the D gene given by the table, was not confirmed from the DNA. TRBV23-1 is treated as an ORF (open reading frame) with a function not yet certain. The CDR3 has 20 amino acids, counting both end residues. CDR3 in amino acids: CASSRAKGENVYEQYFGPEC.

This clonotype was seen a few times. V usage is TRBV5-1 and J usage is TRBJ2-3; D may be TRBD2 (7 bases). Deletions cut 4 bases from V and 5 bases from J, with 17 bases between. CDR3 length equals 15 residues. Germline-derived CDR1 and CDR2 are SGHRS and YFSETQ. CDR3 region: CASSLGGGRVDTQYF. CDR3 bases: TGCGCCAGCAGCCTAGGGGGGGGCCGGGTAGATACGCAGTATTTT. Based on the CDR3 plus reference TRBV5-1 and TRBJ2-3, the full variable domain is KAGVTQTPRYLIKTRGQQVTLSCSPISGHRSVSWYQQTPGQGLQFLFEYFSETQRNKGNFPGRFSGRQFSNSRSEMNVSTLELGDSALYLCASSLGGGRVDTQYFGPGTRLTVL.

As DNA, the CDR3 is TGCGCCAGCAGCCAAGTCCACAGGGAAGAAGATCAGCCCCAGCATTTT. Translated: CASSQVHREEDQPQHF. The rearrangement uses TRBV4-1 and TRBJ1-5; a weak D match, TRBD1 (6 bases). CDR3 length equals 16 residues. Germline V CDR1 and CDR2: MGHRA, YSYEKL. The ends were cut back, 1 base at V and 5 bases at J, with 15 bases in the middle.

This clonotype was picked up a small number of times. The rearrangement joins TRBV29-1 to TRBJ1-2; D is possibly TRBD1 (5 bases). CDR1 and CDR2 (germline): SQVTM, ANQGSEA. With 0 bases removed from V and 2 bases from J, the gap between germline ends came to 10 bases. The CDR3 has 14 residues. The CDR3 reads CSVEDREINYGYTF. As DNA, the CDR3 is TGCAGCGTTGAAGACAGGGAAATCAACTATGGCTACACCTTC.

There are a few counts of this clonotype. The chain combines TRBV6-5 with TRBJ1-3; D ambiguous. In germline, CDR1 is MNHEY, CDR2 SVGAGI. V dropped 0 bases and J dropped 0 bases, with 15 bases sitting between them. This CDR3 spans 18 amino acids. DNA for the CDR3: TGTGCCAGCAGTTACTCGGCAGAGGAGAACCACTCTGGAAACACCATATATTTT. This gives the protein CASSYSAEENHSGNTIYF.

This chain joins TRBV4-2 and TRBJ1-6; D not resolved. Trimming cost V 0 bases and J 6 bases, with 9 bases left between them. The CDR3 is 15 amino acids. CDR1 and CDR2 from the germline V gene are LGHNA and YNFKEQ. The CDR3 DNA follows: TGTGCCAGCAGCCAAGACGAGCCAGTTAATTCACCCCTCCACTTT. The encoded protein is CASSQDEPVNSPLHF.

This clonotype has at least ten counts. V usage is TRBV12-3 or TRBV12-4 and J usage is TRBJ1-4; possibly TRBD1 for D (6 bases). Trimming pared 4 bases from V and 7 bases from J, leaving 13 bases between. This CDR3 spans 14 amino acids. The CDR3 DNA reads as TGTGCCAGCAGTTCTAGGGGGGGAGGTGAAAAACTGTTTTTT. The encoded protein is CASSSRGGGEKLFF.

The chain links TRBV5-6 to TRBJ2-1; D assignment may be TRBD1 or TRBD2 (5 bases each). Germline values: CDR1 SGHDT, CDR2 YYEEEE. The CDR3 is 16 residues long. The ends were cut back, 1 base at V and 4 bases at J, with 15 bases in the middle. The CDR3 DNA is TGTGCCAGCAGCTTGTTATCAGGGAGCTTGTACAATGAGCAGTTCTTC. Its protein is CASSLLSGSLYNEQFF. Together with reference TRBV5-6 and TRBJ2-1, the CDR3 gives the full variable domain: DAGVTQSPTHLIKTRGQQVTLRCSPKSGHDTVSWYQQALGQGPQFIFQYYEEEERQRGNFPDRFSGHQFPNYSSELNVNALLLGDSALYLCASSLLSGSLYNEQFFGPGTRLTVL.

This clonotype appeared a few times. This chain links TRBV20-1 with TRBJ1-1; the D is unclear. The CDR3 runs to 14 residues. Trimming cost V 2 bases and J 1 base, with 11 bases left between them. The germline CDR1 and CDR2 sequences are DFQATT and SNEGSKA (reference sequence). In DNA, the CDR3 is TGCAGTGCTAGAAGCTCGGACGGGAACACTGAAGCTTTCTTT. Protein: CSARSSDGNTEAFF.

The chain has TRBV19 and TRBJ2-2; TRBD1 aligns across 10 bases. The junction had 2 bases not matched to a gene; V was cut back by 4 bases and J by 0 bases. This CDR3 region has 16 residues. Germline CDR1 reads LNHDA; CDR2 reads SQIVND (reference sequence). CDR3 in amino acids: CASSRGQGANTGELFF. CDR3 DNA sequence: TGTGCCAGTAGTAGAGGACAGGGGGCGAACACCGGGGAGCTGTTTTTT.

This clonotype was seen at least ten times. The chain is built from TRBV7-2 and TRBJ2-7; tentatively, D is TRBD2 (5 bases). The CDR3 spans 17 residues. Trimming removed 5 bases at V and 0 bases at J, with 20 bases between. From germline, CDR1 is SGHTA and CDR2 FQGNSA. CDR3 residues: CASSPMASGSSSYEQYF. The CDR3 DNA reads as TGTGCCAGCAGCCCCATGGCGAGCGGTTCGAGCTCCTACGAGCAGTACTTC.

V usage is TRBV7-2 and J usage is TRBJ2-2; no clear D. Between the trimmed V and J ends, which lost 6 bases and 0 bases, there was a span of 5 bases. CDR1 SGHTA and CDR2 FQGNSA come from the germline V gene. The length of the CDR3 is 13 residues. CDR3 nucleotide sequence: TGTGCCAGCAGGGGCTCGAACACCGGGGAGCTGTTTTTT. Protein: CASRGSNTGELFF.

This clonotype was found a few times. At one end the junction does not follow the germline gene, possibly because of a read error. This chain joins TRBV28 and TRBJ2-1; D is unclear. The CDR3 runs to 14 residues. Germline V gene data show CDR1 as MDHEN and CDR2 as SYDVKM. CDR3 residues: CATSESASYNEQFF. The CDR3, as DNA: TGTGCCACCAGTGAATCAGCCTCCTACAATGAGCAGTTCTTC.

Notes on this clonotype: The junction does not match germline at one end; this may be a read error. The chain recombines TRBV6-6 with TRBJ1-1; the D is unclear. The length of the CDR3 is 15 residues. Germline values: CDR1 MNHNY, CDR2 SVGAGI (reference sequence). DNA for the CDR3: TGTGCCAGCAGCCCTACCGACACAACGAACACTGAAGCTTGCTTT. Translating it yields CASSPTDTTNTEACF.

J is TRBJ1-5 and V is TRBV6-5, with unresolved D. Germline CDR1 MNHEY, CDR2 SVGAGI. CDR3 size: 14 residues. The ends were cut back, 5 bases at V and 2 bases at J, with 10 bases in the middle. CDR3 bases: TGTGCCAGCAGTCGTGGACCGGGCAATCAGCCCCAGCATTTT. Its translation: CASSRGPGNQPQHF.

The table lists this clonotype with a count of one. This may arise from a read error, as a much more abundant clone is one base away. The conserved closing phenylalanine or tryptophan is absent in this CDR3, likely reflecting a read error. CDR3 coding DNA: TGTGCCAGCAGCTTAGGACCAGGGGAGAGAAGCAATCAGCCCCAGCATTGT. Translating it yields CASSLGPGERSNQPQHC. The V and J genes are TRBV11-3 and TRBJ1-5; possibly TRBD1 for D (6 bases). Germline V gene sequence: CDR1 SGHNT, CDR2 YENEEA. V was cut by 1 base and J by 1 base, with 14 bases left in between. This CDR3 spans 17 amino acids.

The chain is built from TRBV5-1 and TRBJ1-4, with D unresolved. V gave up 1 base and J gave up 4 bases, with 11 bases separating them. Germline CDR1 is SGHRS and CDR2 is YFSETQ. The CDR3 loop spans 15 amino acids. This CDR3 reads CASSLMPGNNEKLFF. CDR3 sequence (DNA): TGCGCCAGCAGCTTGATGCCGGGAAATAATGAAAAACTGTTTTTT.

The V and J genes are TRBV6-6 and TRBJ1-1; D might be TRBD1 (5 bases). The V gene's germline CDR1 is MNHNY and CDR2 SVGAGI (reference sequence). The CDR3 length is 15 residues. V lost 2 bases and J lost 5, with 15 bases in between. The CDR3 DNA follows: TGTGCCAGCAGTTACAAATCACCCGGGGGGACTGAAGCTTTCTTT. Translating gives CASSYKSPGGTEAFF.

As for this clonotype: A much larger clone is a single base away; this may be a read error. The chain joins TRBV28 to TRBJ1-1, with D maybe TRBD1 (6 bases). Germline V CDR1 and CDR2: MDHEN, SYDVKM. The CDR3 is made up of 14 amino acids. This CDR3 reads CAGSFGQGMTEAFF. The CDR3 nucleotides read TGTGCCGGCAGTTTCGGGCAGGGGATGACTGAAGCTTTCTTT.

The CDR3 DNA sequence: TGTGCCAGCAGCGGGGTCCCGGGGGGAAACACTGAAGCTTTCTTT. Translating gives CASSGVPGGNTEAFF. The rearrangement links TRBV2 to TRBJ1-1; weak D call: TRBD1 (5 bases). Germline CDR1 SNHLY, CDR2 FYNNEI. The CDR3 contains 15 residues. V lost 6 bases and J 2 bases, leaving 16 bases between the germline ends.

This chain links TRBV15 with TRBJ2-5, with 8 bases matching TRBD2. V lost 0 bases, J lost 5 bases, and 5 bases stayed unmatched. The germline V gene encodes CDR1 LNHNV and CDR2 YYDKDF (reference sequence). The CDR3 covers 15 residues. In DNA, the CDR3 is TGTGCCACCAGCAGAGAGGTAGCGGGGAGTGAGACCCAGTACTTC. This codes for CATSREVAGSETQYF.

The rearrangement joins TRBV12-3 or TRBV12-4 to TRBJ2-5; 9 bases are a match to TRBD1. The CDR3 loop spans 17 amino acids. The J segment lost 0 bases and the V segment lost 4 bases, leaving 9 bases of the junction unmatched. Written as DNA, the CDR3 is TGTGCCAGCAGTTCCCCTCTGGGACAGGGCTACCAAGAGACCCAGTACTTC. It encodes CASSSPLGQGYQETQYF.

The chain carries TRBV20-1 and TRBJ1-1, with TRBD1 matching 7 bases. Germline V CDR1 and CDR2: DFQATT, SNEGSKA (reference sequence). The CDR3 sequence is 14 residues long. V lost 6 bases, J lost 0 bases, and 7 bases stayed unmatched. CDR3 nucleotide sequence: TGCAGTGCAGCCCCGGGACAGCTGAACACTGAAGCTTTCTTT. Protein sequence: CSAAPGQLNTEAFF.

The J gene is TRBJ1-4, the V gene TRBV15; 10 bases fit TRBD1. The CDR3 extends over 14 amino acids. Trimming at V came to 5 bases and at J to 5 bases, leaving 2 bases not matched to a gene. Germline values: CDR1 LNHNV, CDR2 YYDKDF (reference sequence). Written as DNA, the CDR3 is TGTGCCACCAGCCAGGGACAGGGGAATGAAAAACTGTTTTTT. It codes for CATSQGQGNEKLFF. Combining the CDR3 with reference TRBV15 and TRBJ1-4 gives the whole variable domain DAMVIQNPRYQVTQFGKPVTLSCSQTLNHNVMYWYQQKSSQAPKLLFHYYDKDFNNEADTPDNFQSRRPNTSFCFLDIRSPGLGDTAMYLCATSQGQGNEKLFFGSGTQLSVL.

The chain combines TRBV12-3 or TRBV12-4 with TRBJ2-7, with a possible D match to TRBD2 (7 bases). CDR3 length equals 14 residues. Trimming took 3 bases from V and 4 from J, leaving 13 bases between them. The CDR3 DNA is TGTGCCAGCAGTTTTTCAGGGGAGGGGTACGAGCAGTACTTC. Encoded protein: CASSFSGEGYEQYF.